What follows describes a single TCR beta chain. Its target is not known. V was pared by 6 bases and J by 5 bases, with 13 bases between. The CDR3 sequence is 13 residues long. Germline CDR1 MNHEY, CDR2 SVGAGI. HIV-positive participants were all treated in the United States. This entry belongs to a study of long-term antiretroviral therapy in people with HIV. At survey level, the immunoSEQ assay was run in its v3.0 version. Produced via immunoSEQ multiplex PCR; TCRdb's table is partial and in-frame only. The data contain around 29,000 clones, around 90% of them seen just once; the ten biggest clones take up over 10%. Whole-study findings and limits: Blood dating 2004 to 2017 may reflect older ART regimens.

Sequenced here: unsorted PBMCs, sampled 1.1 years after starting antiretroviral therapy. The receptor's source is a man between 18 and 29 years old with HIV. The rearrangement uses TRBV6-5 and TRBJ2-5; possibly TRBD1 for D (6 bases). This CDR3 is CASSTGLWETQYF. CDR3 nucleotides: TGTGCCAGCAGCACAGGGTTATGGGAGACCCAGTACTTC.